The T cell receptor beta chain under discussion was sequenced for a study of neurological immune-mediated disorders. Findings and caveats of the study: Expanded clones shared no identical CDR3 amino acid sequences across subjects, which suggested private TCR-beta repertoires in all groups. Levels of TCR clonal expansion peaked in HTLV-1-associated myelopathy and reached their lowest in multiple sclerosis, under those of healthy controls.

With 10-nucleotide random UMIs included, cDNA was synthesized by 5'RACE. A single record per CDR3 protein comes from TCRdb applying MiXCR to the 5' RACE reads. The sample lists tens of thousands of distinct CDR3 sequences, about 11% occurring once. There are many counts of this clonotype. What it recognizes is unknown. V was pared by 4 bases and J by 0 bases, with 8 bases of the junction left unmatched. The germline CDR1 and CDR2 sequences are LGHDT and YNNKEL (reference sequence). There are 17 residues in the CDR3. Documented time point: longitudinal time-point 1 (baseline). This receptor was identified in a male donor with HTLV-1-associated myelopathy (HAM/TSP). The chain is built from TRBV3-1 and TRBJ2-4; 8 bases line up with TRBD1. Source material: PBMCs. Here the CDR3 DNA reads TGTGCCAGCAGCCCCGGGACAGGCTCTCTAGCCAAAAACATTCAGTACTTC. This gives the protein CASSPGTGSLAKNIQYF.